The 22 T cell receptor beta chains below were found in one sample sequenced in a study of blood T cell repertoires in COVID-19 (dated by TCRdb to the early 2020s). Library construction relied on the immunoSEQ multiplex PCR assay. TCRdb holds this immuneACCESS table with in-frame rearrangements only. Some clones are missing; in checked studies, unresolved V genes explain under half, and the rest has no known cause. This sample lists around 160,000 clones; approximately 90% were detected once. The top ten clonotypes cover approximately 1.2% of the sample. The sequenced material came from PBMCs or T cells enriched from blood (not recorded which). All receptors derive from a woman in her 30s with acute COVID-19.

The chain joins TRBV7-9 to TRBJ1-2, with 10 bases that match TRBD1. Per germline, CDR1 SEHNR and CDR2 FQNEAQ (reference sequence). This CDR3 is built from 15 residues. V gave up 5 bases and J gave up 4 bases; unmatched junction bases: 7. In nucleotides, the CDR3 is TGTGCCAGCAGCACCGGACAGGGGGTACTCTATGGCTACACCTTC. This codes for CASSTGQGVLYGYTF.

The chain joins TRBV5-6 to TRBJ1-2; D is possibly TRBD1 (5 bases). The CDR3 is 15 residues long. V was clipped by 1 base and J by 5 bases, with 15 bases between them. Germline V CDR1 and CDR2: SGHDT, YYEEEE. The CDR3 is CASSLIGLGGYGYTF. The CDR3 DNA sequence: TGTGCCAGCAGCTTGATCGGCCTCGGGGGGTATGGCTACACCTTC.

The CDR3 protein is CASSLFVGQGRLSGYTF. CDR3 coding DNA: TGTGCCAGCAGTTTATTCGTCGGACAGGGGCGCCTTTCTGGCTACACCTTC. V gene TRBV28 combines with J gene TRBJ1-2; 9 bases are a match to TRBD1. From germline, CDR1 is MDHEN and CDR2 SYDVKM. The CDR3 extends over 17 amino acids. V shed 1 base and J 7 bases; nucleotides not matched to a gene: 13.

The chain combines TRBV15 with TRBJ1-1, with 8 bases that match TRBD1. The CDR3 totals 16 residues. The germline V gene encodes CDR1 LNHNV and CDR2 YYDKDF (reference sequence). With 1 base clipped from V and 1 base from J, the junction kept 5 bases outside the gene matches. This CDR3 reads CATSRGQGSANTEAFF. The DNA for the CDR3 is TGTGCCACCAGCAGAGGACAGGGGTCCGCGAACACTGAAGCTTTCTTT.

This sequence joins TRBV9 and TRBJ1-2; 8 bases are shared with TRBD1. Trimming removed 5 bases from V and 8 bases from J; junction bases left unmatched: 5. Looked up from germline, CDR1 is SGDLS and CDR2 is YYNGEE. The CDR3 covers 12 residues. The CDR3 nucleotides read TGTGCCAGCAGGGGACAGGTCGAGGGCTACACCTTC. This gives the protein CASRGQVEGYTF.

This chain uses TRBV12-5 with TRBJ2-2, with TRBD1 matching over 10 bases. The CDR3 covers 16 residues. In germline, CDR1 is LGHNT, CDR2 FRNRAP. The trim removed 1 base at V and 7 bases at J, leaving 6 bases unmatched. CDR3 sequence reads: CASGLGRGQGHGELFF. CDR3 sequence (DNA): TGTGCTAGTGGTTTGGGCCGGGGACAGGGGCACGGGGAGCTGTTTTTT.

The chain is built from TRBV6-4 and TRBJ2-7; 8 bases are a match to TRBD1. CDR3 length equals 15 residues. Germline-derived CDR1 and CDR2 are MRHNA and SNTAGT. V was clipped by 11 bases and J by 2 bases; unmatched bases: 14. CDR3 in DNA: TGTGCCTCCGAGAACGCCGGGACAGGTCCCTACGAGCAGTACTTC. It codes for CASENAGTGPYEQYF.

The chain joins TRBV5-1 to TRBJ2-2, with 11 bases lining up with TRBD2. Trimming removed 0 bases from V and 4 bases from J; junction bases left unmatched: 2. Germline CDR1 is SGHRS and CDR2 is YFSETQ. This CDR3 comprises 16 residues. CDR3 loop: CASSLGLAGPTGELFF. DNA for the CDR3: TGCGCCAGCAGCTTGGGACTAGCGGGACCCACCGGGGAGCTGTTTTTT.

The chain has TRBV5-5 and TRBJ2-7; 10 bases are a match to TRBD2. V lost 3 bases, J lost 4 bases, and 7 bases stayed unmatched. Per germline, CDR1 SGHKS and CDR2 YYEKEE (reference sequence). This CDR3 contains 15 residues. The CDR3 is CASSSLAGERYEQYF. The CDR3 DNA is TGTGCCAGCAGCTCTCTAGCGGGAGAGAGGTACGAGCAGTACTTC.

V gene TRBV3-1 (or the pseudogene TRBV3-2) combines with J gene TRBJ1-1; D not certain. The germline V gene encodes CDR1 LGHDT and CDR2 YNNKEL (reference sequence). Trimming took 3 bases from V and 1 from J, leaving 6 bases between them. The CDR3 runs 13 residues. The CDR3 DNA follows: TGTGCCAGCAGCCATCGGTGGAACACTGAAGCTTTCTTT. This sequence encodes CASSHRWNTEAFF.

The CDR3 region has the DNA TGTGCCAGCAGCGTAGGCAGAATGAACACTGAAGCTTTCTTT. Protein: CASSVGRMNTEAFF. V usage is TRBV9 and J usage is TRBJ1-1, with D unclear. Germline values: CDR1 SGDLS, CDR2 YYNGEE. Trimming pared 0 bases from V and 0 bases from J, leaving 6 bases between. The CDR3 has 14 residues.

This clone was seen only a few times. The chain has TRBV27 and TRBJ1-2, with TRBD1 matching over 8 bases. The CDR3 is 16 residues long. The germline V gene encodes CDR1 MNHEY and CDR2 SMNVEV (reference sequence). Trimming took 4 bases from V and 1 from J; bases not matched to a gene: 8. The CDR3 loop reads CASSYIRTGSNYGYTF. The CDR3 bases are TGTGCCAGCAGTTATATACGGACAGGGAGTAACTATGGCTACACCTTC.

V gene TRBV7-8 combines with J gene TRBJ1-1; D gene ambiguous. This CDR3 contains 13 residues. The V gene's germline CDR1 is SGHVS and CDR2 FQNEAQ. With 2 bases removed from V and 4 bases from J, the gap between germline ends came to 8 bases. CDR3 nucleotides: TGTGCCAGCAGCTTAAGAATCAGCACTGAAGCTTTCTTT. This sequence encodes CASSLRISTEAFF.

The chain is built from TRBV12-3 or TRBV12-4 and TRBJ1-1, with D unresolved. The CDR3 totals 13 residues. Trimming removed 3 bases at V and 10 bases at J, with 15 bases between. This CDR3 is CASSLLTSDPAFF. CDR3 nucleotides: TGTGCCAGCAGTTTGTTAACTTCCGATCCAGCTTTCTTT.

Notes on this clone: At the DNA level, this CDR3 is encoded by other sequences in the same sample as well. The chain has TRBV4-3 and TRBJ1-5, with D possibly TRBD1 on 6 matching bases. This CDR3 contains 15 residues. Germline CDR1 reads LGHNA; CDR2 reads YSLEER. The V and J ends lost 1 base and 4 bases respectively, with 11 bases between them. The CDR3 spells CASSQVWQGNQPQHF. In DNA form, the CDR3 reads TGCGCCAGCAGCCAAGTGTGGCAGGGGAATCAGCCCCAGCATTTT.

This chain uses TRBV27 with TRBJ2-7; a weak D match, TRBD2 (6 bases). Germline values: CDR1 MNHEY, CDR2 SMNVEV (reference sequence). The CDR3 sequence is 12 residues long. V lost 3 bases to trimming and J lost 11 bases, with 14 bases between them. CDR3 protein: CASSFGGMIEYF. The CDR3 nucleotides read TGTGCCAGCAGTTTTGGCGGGATGATAGAGTACTTC.

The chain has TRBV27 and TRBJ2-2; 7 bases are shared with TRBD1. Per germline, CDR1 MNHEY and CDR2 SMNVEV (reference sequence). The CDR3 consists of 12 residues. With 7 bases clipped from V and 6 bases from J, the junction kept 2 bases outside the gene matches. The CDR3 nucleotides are TGTGCCAGCACGACAGGGCCCGGGGAGCTGTTTTTT. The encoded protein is CASTTGPGELFF.

The CDR3 sequence: CAISESGGFVNTEAFF. The CDR3, as DNA: TGTGCCATCAGTGAGTCAGGGGGCTTTGTGAACACTGAAGCTTTCTTT. The chain recombines TRBV10-3 with TRBJ1-1; 7 nucleotides align to TRBD1. V trimming: 0 bases; J trimming: 0 bases; junction bases outside the gene matches: 4. The germline V gene encodes CDR1 ENHRY and CDR2 SYGVKD. The CDR3 extends over 16 amino acids.

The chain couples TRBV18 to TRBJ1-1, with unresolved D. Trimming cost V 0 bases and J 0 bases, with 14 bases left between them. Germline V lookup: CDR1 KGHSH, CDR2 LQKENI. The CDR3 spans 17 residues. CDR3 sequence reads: CASSPPLSGGMNTEAFF. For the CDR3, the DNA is TGTGCCAGCTCACCACCCTTGTCTGGCGGAATGAACACTGAAGCTTTCTTT. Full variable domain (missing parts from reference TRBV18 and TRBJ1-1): NAGVMQNPRHLVRRRGQEARLRCSPMKGHSHVYWYRQLPEEGLKFMVYLQKENIIDESGMPKERFSAEFPKEGPSILRIQQVVRGDSAAYFCASSPPLSGGMNTEAFFGQGTRLTVV.

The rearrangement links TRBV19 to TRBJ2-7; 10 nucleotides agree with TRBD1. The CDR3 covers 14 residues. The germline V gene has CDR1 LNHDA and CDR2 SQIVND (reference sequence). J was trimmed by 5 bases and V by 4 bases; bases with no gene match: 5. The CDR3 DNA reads TGTGCCAGTAGTAAGGGACAGGGGTTTGACGAGCAGTACTTC. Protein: CASSKGQGFDEQYF.

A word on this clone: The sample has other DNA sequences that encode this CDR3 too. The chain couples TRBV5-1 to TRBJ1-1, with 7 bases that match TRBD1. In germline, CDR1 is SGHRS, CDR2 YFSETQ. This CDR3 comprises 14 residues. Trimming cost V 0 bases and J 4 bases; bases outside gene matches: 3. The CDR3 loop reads CASSLDRGGTEAFF. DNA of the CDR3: TGCGCCAGCAGCTTGGACAGGGGTGGCACTGAAGCTTTCTTT.

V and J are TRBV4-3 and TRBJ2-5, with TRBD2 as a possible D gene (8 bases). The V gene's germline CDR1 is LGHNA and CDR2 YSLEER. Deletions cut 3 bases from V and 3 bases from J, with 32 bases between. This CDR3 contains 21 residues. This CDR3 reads CASSHDLWGARVAGQKETQYF. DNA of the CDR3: TGCGCCAGCAGCCATGACTTATGGGGGGCGAGGGTAGCGGGACAGAAAGAGACCCAGTACTTC.